This T cell receptor (beta chain) was sequenced for a study of CD8 T cells in ankylosing spondylitis (dated by TCRdb to between 2016 and 2019). Turning to the overall study: T cell receptor beta repertoires were profiled in healthy donors and ankylosing spondylitis patients so that disease-linked TCR variants could be found. Peripheral blood was sampled, and synovial fluid was also collected from ankylosing spondylitis patients. In total, the full study cohort was made up of about 99 healthy donors and approximately 24 ankylosing spondylitis patients.

This sample was sequenced with an Illumina HiSeq 2500. TCR beta libraries were prepared by quantitative 5'-RACE with molecular barcodes. The original methods were these. To identify disease-linked TCR variants, a new computational method was used, one built on a probabilistic model of VDJ rearrangement. TCRdb cleaned the public reads at Q25 with fastp, built clones with MiXCR and kept in-frame beta chains. All rows with the same CDR3 protein become a single entry with the most common DNA and genes. It is TCRdb's table, rather than the study itself, that gives the V and J calls and clone size. Counted in this sample were around 480,000 distinct CDR3 sequences; more than 15% of them appeared once. Over 1% of the sample comes from the top ten. The CDR3 goes from the cysteine to the phenylalanine over 14 residues. The sequence is cut down to CDR3 DNA, 42 bases in frame from base 1. Via the germline V gene (reference sequence), CDR1 is LGHDT and CDR2 YNNKEL. The V end loses 4 bases and the J end loses 4 bases, and a stretch of 11 bases separates them.

As regards this clonotype: There is no known antigen for this receptor. No base quality values were provided; no much bigger clone lies one nucleotide off.

The research as a whole found: The disease-linked clones showed a CD8+ phenotype and occurred at relatively low frequencies in peripheral blood. A TCR beta motif of several highly homologous amino acid variants appeared characteristic of blood from ankylosing spondylitis patients. According to the report, matched synovial fluid samples from ankylosing spondylitis patients were significantly enriched for the disease-linked clones. Some of the motif variants had been reported before in the synovial fluid and blood of reactive arthritis patients, a finding that suggests common disease-initiation mechanisms.

The rearranged segments are TRBV3-1 and TRBJ2-1, with the D gene call left open. Sequencing was carried out using blood, either unsorted or a sorted T cell fraction (not recorded which). This receptor was identified in a male donor with ankylosing spondylitis. The CDR3 in this case is CASSPLTLYNEQFF. The DNA sequence follows: TGTGCCAGCAGCCCTTTGACTCTTTACAATGAGCAGTTCTTC.